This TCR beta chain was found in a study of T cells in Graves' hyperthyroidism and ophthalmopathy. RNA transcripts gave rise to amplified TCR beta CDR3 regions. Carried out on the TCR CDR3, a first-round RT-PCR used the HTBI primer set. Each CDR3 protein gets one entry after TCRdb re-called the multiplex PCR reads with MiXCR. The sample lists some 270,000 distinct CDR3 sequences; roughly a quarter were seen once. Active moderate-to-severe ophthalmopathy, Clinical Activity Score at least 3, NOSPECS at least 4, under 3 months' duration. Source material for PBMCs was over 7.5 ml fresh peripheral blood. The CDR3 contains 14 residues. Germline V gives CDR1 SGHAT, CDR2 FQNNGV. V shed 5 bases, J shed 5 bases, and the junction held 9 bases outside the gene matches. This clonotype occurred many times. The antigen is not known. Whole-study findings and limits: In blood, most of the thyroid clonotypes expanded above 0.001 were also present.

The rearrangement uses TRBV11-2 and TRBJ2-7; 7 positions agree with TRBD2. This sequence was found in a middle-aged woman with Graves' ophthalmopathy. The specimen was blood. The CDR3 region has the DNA TGTGCCAGCAGCCCGCAGGGAGGGGTGAACGAGCAGTACTTC. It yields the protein CASSPQGGVNEQYF.